This TCR beta chain was sequenced for a study of technical replicates of blood from several donors. The protocol was immunoSEQ multiplex PCR, while the TCRdb copy is restricted to in-frame clones and leaves out a portion. This repertoire shows some 78,000 clones, approximately 93% found once; its top ten account for approximately 0.45%. Trimming removed 1 base from V and 2 bases from J; junction bases left unmatched: 5. Germline assignment: CDR1 SNHLY and CDR2 FYNNEI. The CDR3 has 15 amino acids. The sequenced sample was T cells isolated from PBMCs. This rearrangement joins TRBV2 to TRBJ2-7, with 7 bases identical to TRBD2. The TCR originated in a human donor in good health. The CDR3 reads CASSEEVGGPYEQYF. The CDR3 nucleotides are TGTGCCAGCAGTGAAGAGGTGGGAGGGCCCTACGAGCAGTACTTC.